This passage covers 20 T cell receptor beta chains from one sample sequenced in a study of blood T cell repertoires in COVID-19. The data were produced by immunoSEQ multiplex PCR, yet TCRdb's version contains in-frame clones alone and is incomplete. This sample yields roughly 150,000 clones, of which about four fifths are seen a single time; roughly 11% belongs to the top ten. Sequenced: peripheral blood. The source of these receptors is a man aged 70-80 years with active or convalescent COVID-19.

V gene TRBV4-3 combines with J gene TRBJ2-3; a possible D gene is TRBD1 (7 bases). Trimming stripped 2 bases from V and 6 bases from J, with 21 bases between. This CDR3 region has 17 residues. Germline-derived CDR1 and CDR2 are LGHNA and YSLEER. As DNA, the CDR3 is TGCGCCAGCAGCCAAACCACGACAGGGAGGAATGGTGATACGCAGTATTTT. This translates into CASSQTTTGRNGDTQYF.

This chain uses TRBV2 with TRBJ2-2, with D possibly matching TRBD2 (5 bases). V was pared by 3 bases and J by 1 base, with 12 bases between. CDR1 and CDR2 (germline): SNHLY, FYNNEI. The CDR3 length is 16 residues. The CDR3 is CASSEEAALNTGELFF. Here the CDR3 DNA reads TGTGCCAGCAGTGAGGAGGCAGCCTTGAACACCGGGGAGCTGTTTTTT. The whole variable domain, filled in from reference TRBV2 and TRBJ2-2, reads EPEVTQTPSHQVTQMGQEVILRCVPISNHLYFYWYRQILGQKVEFLVSFYNNEISEKSEIFDDQFSVERPDGSNFTLKIRSTKLEDSAMYFCASSEEAALNTGELFFGEGSRLTVL.

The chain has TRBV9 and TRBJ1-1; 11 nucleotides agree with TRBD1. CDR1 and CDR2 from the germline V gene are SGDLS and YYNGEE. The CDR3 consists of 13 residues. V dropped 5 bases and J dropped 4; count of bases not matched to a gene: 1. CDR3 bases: TGTGCCAGCAGGGGGACAGGGGGCACTGAAGCTTTCTTT. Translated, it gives CASRGTGGTEAFF.

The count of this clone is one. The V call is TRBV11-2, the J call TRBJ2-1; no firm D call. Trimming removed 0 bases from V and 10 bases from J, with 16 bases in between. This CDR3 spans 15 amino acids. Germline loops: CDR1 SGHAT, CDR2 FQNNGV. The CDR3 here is CASSLDLGYRTEQFF. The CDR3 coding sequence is TGTGCCAGCAGCTTAGATCTTGGCTACAGAACGGAGCAGTTCTTC.

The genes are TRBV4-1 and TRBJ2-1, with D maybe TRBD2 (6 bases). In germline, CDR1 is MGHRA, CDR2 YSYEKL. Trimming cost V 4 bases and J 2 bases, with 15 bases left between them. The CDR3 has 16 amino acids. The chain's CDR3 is CASSPEGRNAYNEQFF. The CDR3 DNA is TGCGCCAGCAGCCCGGAGGGCAGGAACGCCTACAATGAGCAGTTCTTC.

CDR3 sequence: CSVLSRASLTDTQYF. The CDR3 region has the DNA TGCAGCGTTCTTTCGCGGGCCTCACTCACAGATACGCAGTATTTT. V and J are TRBV29-1 and TRBJ2-3; perhaps TRBD2 as D (5 bases). V dropped 5 bases and J dropped 2 bases, with 17 bases sitting between them. Germline lookup yields CDR1 SQVTM and CDR2 ANQGSEA. The CDR3 has 15 amino acids.

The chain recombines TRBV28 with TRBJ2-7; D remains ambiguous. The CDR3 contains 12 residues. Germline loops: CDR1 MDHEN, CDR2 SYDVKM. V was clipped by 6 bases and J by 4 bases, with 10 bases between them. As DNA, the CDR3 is TGTGCCAGCAGCTTCGCCAGTTACGAGCAGTACTTC. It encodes CASSFASYEQYF.

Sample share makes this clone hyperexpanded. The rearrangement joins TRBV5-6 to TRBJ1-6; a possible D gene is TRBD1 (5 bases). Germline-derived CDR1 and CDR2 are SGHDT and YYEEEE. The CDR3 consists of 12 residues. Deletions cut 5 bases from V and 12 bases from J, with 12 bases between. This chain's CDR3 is CASSYSGGPLHF. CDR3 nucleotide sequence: TGTGCCAGCAGTTACTCCGGGGGACCCCTCCACTTT.

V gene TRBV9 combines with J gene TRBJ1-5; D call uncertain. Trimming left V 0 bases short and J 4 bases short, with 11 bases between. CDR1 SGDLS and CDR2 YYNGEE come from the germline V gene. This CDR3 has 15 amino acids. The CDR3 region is CASSVGEGRNQPQHF. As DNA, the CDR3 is TGTGCCAGCAGCGTAGGTGAGGGTCGGAATCAGCCCCAGCATTTT. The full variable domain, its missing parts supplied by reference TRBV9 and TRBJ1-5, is DSGVTQTPKHLITATGQRVTLRCSPRSGDLSVYWYQQSLDQGLQFLIQYYNGEERAKGNILERFSAQQFPDLHSELNLSSLELGDSALYFCASSVGEGRNQPQHFGDGTRLSIL.

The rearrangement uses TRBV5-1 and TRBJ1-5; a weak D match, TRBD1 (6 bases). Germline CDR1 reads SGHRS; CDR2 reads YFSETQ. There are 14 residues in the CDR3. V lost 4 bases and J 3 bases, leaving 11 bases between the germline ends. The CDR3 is CASSPTGINQPQHF. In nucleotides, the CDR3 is TGCGCCAGCAGCCCCACAGGGATCAATCAGCCCCAGCATTTT.

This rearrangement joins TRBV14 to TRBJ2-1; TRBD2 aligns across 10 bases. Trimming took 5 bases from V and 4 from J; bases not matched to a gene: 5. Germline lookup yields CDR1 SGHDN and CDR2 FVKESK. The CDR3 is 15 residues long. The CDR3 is CASSSRTSGYNEQFF. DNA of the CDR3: TGTGCCAGCAGCTCCCGGACTAGCGGTTACAATGAGCAGTTCTTC. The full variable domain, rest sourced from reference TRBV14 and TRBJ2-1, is EAGVTQFPSHSVIEKGQTVTLRCDPISGHDNLYWYRRVMGKEIKFLLHFVKESKQDESGMPNNRFLAERTGGTYSTLKVQPAELEDSGVYFCASSSRTSGYNEQFFGPGTRLTVL.

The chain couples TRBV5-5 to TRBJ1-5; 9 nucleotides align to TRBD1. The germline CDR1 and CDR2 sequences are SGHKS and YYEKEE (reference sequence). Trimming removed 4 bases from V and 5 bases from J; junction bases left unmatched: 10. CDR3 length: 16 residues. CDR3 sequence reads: CASSVHGTGMDQPQHF. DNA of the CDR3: TGTGCCAGCAGCGTGCACGGGACAGGGATGGATCAGCCCCAGCATTTT.

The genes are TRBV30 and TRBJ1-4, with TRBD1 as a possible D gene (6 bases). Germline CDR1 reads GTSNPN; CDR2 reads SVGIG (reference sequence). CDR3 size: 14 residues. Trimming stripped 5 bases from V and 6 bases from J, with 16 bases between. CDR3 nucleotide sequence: TGTGCCTGGGACCAGGAAGGGGGAGATGAAAAACTGTTTTTT. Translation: CAWDQEGGDEKLFF.

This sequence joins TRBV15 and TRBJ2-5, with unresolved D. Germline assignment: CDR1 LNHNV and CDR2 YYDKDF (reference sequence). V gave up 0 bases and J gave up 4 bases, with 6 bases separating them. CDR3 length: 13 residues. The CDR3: CATSRDLVETQYF. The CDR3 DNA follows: TGTGCCACCAGCAGAGATCTAGTAGAGACCCAGTACTTC.

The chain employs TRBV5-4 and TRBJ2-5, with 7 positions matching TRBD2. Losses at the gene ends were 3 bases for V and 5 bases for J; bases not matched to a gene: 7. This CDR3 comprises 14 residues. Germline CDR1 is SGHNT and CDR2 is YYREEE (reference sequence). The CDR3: CASSSVAGGETQYF. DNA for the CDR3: TGTGCCAGCAGCTCCGTAGCGGGTGGGGAGACCCAGTACTTC.

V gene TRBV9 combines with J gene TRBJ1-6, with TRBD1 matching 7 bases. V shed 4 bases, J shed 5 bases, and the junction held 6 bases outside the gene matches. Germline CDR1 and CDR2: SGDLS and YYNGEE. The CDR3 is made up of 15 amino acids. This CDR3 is CASSLWDRDNSPLHF. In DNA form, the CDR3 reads TGTGCCAGCAGCTTGTGGGACAGAGATAATTCACCCCTCCACTTT. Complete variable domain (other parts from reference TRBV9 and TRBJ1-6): DSGVTQTPKHLITATGQRVTLRCSPRSGDLSVYWYQQSLDQGLQFLIQYYNGEERAKGNILERFSAQQFPDLHSELNLSSLELGDSALYFCASSLWDRDNSPLHFGNGTRLTVT.

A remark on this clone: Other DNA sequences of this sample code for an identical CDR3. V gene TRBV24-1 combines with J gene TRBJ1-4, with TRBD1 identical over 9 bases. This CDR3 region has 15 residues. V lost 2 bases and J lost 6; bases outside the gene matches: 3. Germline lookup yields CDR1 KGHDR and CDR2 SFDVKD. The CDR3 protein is CATSDSGQGDEKLFF. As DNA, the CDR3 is TGTGCCACCAGTGATTCGGGACAGGGCGATGAAAAACTGTTTTTT.

This CDR3 reads CATLARENTGELFF. In nucleotides, the CDR3 is TGTGCCACCCTCGCGAGGGAGAACACCGGGGAGCTGTTTTTT. V gene TRBV19 combines with J gene TRBJ2-2; D possibly corresponds to TRBD2 (5 bases). The CDR3 extends over 14 amino acids. CDR1 and CDR2 (germline): LNHDA, SQIVND (reference sequence). V was trimmed by 10 bases and J by 1 base, leaving 13 bases between them.

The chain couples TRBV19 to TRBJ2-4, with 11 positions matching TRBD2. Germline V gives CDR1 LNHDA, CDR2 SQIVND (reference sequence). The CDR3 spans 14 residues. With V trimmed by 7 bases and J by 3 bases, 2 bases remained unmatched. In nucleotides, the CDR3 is TGTGCCAGTACACTAGCGGGAGACAAAAACATTCAGTACTTC. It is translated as CASTLAGDKNIQYF.

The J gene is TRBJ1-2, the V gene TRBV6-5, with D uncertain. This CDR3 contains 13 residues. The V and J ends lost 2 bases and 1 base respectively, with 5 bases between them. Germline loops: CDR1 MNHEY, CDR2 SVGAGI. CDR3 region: CASSYRDNYGYTF. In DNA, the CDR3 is TGTGCCAGCAGTTACCGGGATAACTATGGCTACACCTTC.